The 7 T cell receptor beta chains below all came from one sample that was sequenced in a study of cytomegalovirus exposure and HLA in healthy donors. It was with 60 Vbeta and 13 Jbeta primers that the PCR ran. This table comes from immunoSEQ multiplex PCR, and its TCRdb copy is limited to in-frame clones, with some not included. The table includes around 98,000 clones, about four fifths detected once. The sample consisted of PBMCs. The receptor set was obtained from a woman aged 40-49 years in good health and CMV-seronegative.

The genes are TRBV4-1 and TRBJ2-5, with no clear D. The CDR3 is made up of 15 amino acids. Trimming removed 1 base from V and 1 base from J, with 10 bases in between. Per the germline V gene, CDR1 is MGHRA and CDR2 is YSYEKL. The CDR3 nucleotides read TGCGCCAGCAGCCAAGTACAACAGATCCAAGAGACCCAGTACTTC. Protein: CASSQVQQIQETQYF.

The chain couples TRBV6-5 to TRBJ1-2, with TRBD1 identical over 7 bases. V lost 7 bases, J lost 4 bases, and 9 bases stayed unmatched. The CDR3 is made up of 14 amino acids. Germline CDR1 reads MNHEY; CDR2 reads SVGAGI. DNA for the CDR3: TGTGCCAGCAACGACAGGGAACTAAGCTATGGCTACACCTTC. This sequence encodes CASNDRELSYGYTF.

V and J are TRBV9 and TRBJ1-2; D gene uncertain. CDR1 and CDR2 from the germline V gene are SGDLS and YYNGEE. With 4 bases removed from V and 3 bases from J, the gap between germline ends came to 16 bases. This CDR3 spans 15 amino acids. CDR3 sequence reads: CASSPSWPRDYGYTF. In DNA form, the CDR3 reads TGTGCCAGCAGCCCAAGTTGGCCTCGGGACTATGGCTACACCTTC.

The CDR3 nucleotides are TGTGCCTGGAGTTATGGGGACAGCAAGAAAGCTTTCTTT. Amino acid sequence: CAWSYGDSKKAFF. This rearrangement joins TRBV30 to TRBJ1-1, with 7 bases aligning to TRBD1. The germline gives CDR1 GTSNPN, CDR2 SVGIG (reference sequence). V shed 2 bases and J 9 bases; nucleotides not matched to a gene: 9. CDR3 length: 13 amino acids.

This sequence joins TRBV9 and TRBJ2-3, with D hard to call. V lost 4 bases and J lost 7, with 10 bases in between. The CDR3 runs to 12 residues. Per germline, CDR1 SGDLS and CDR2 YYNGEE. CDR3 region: CASSPSPNTQYF. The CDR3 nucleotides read TGTGCCAGCAGCCCCTCCCCTAATACGCAGTATTTT.

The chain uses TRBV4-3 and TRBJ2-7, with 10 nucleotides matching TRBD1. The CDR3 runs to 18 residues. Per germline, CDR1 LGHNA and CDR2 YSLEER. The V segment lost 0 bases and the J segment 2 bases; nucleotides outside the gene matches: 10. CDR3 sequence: CASSQDRASGTGAYEQYF. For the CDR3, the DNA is TGCGCCAGCAGCCAAGACCGAGCCTCCGGGACAGGGGCCTACGAGCAGTACTTC.

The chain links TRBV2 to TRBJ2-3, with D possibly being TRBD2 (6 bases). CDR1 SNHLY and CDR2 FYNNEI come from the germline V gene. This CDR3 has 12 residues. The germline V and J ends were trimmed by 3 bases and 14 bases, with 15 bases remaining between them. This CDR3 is CASSDGGSVPYF. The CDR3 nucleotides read TGTGCCAGCAGTGATGGGGGGTCCGTCCCGTATTTT.